The text below deals with one T cell receptor beta chain. The germline V gene encodes CDR1 MNHEY and CDR2 SMNVEV (reference sequence). This CDR3 is 15 amino acids long. Trimming shortened V by 3 bases and J by 1 base, and 9 bases separated the two germline ends. TCRdb used MiXCR to reprocess the RT-PCR reads, holding one entry per CDR3 protein. The table lists roughly 9,400 distinct CDR3 sequences, roughly 5.8% of them singletons. This sample is part of a study of patients and donors after allogeneic stem cell transplantation. The chain joins TRBV27 to TRBJ2-2; weak D call: TRBD2 (6 bases). Specimen: blood, either unsorted or a sorted T cell fraction (not recorded which). This sequence was found in a human donor who was either an allogeneic HSCT recipient or a stem cell or donor lymphocyte infusion donor (not recorded which). It is not recorded whose cells these are; they may come from a transplant donor. The CDR3 DNA is TGTGCCAGCAGTTTCGTAGCGGTGAACACCGGGGAGCTGTTTTTT. This sequence encodes CASSFVAVNTGELFF.